Below, 10 T cell receptor beta chains from the same sample are listed, as sequenced in a study of PD-1 blockade in classical Hodgkin lymphoma. Using immunoSEQ multiplex PCR, the repertoire was profiled, and TCRdb retains in-frame clones only, with some absent. The sample lists 35,000 to 50,000 clones, roughly three quarters occurring once. Each of the patients experienced relapse following autologous stem cell transplantation, and their brentuximab vedotin exposure differed. This sample comprised peripheral blood mononuclear cells (PBMCs), obtained before the second cycle of nivolumab. These receptors were obtained from a human donor with classical Hodgkin lymphoma.

This chain links TRBV27 with TRBJ2-2; D gene uncertain. This CDR3 spans 12 amino acids. Deletions cut 4 bases from V and 4 bases from J, with 4 bases between. CDR1 and CDR2 (germline): MNHEY, SMNVEV (reference sequence). CDR3 DNA: TGTGCCAGCAGTTCCCTCACCGGGGAGCTGTTTTTT. Its protein product is CASSSLTGELFF.

The rearrangement uses TRBV29-1 and TRBJ2-6; TRBD1 aligns across 7 bases. CDR3 length: 17 amino acids. V lost 5 bases and J lost 2; bases outside the gene matches: 12. Germline CDR1 and CDR2: SQVTM and ANQGSEA. The CDR3 protein is CSVWGPPTGAGANVLTF. DNA of the CDR3: TGCAGCGTTTGGGGACCCCCCACAGGGGCTGGGGCCAACGTCCTGACTTTC.

The chain combines TRBV6-6 with TRBJ2-7, with D unclear. The V gene's germline CDR1 is MNHNY and CDR2 SVGAGI (reference sequence). CDR3 length: 13 residues. Trimming removed 6 bases from V and 4 bases from J, with 13 bases in between. For the CDR3, the DNA is TGTGCCAGCAGCCCCGAGGCGTTGTACGAGCAGTACTTC. The encoded protein is CASSPEALYEQYF.

The chain is built from TRBV6-1 and TRBJ1-2; weak D call: TRBD1 (5 bases). The V end was cut by 3 bases, the J end by 1 base, with 12 bases between. The CDR3 runs to 15 residues. Looked up from germline, CDR1 is MNHNS and CDR2 is SASEGT. The CDR3 spells CASSEVRGVNYGYTF. DNA of the CDR3: TGTGCCAGCAGTGAGGTGCGAGGGGTTAACTATGGCTACACCTTC.

V usage is TRBV5-8 and J usage is TRBJ1-1; no clear D. The CDR3 runs 14 residues. The germline CDR1 and CDR2 sequences are SGHTS and YDEGEE. V lost 0 bases, J lost 1 base, and 7 bases lay in between. The CDR3 DNA sequence: TGTGCCAGCAGCTTGGCCTCAGGGAACACTGAAGCTTTCTTT. Its protein is CASSLASGNTEAFF.

Remarks on this clone: A junction boundary mismatches the germline segment, possibly from a read error. The chain couples TRBV6-4 to TRBJ2-1, with D unclear. Germline CDR1 MRHNA, CDR2 SNTAGT. The CDR3 contains 11 residues. The CDR3 coding sequence is TGTGCCAGCAGTGCCTATAATGAGCAGTTCTTC. The encoded protein is CASSAYNEQFF.

J is TRBJ2-7 and V is TRBV5-5; D is undetermined. The CDR3 has 14 residues. V lost 1 base and J 0 bases, leaving 8 bases between the germline ends. Germline loops: CDR1 SGHKS, CDR2 YYEKEE (reference sequence). CDR3 sequence (DNA): TGTGCCAGCAGCTTGCGTCGTGTCTCCTACGAGCAGTACTTC. This codes for CASSLRRVSYEQYF.

This clone was recorded once. The V gene is TRBV9, the J gene TRBJ2-3; 11 bases align to TRBD2. Germline V gene lookup returns CDR1 SGDLS and CDR2 YYNGEE. Losses at the gene ends were 3 bases for V and 3 bases for J; bases not matched to a gene: 9. The CDR3 is made up of 17 amino acids. CDR3 coding DNA: TGTGCCAGCAGCGCTCCGACTAGCGGGAATTGGACAGATACGCAGTATTTT. The encoded protein is CASSAPTSGNWTDTQYF.

This chain links TRBV14 with TRBJ1-6; 7 nucleotides agree with TRBD1. CDR3 size: 15 residues. CDR1 SGHDN and CDR2 FVKESK come from the germline V gene. V was pared by 8 bases and J by 7 bases, with 11 bases of the junction left unmatched. CDR3 in DNA: TGTGCCAGCGTGGACGGGGGACAGCGGAATTCACCCCTCCACTTT. Residues: CASVDGGQRNSPLHF.

The CDR3 sequence: CASGFLIVDNEQFF. CDR3 in DNA: TGTGCCAGCGGATTCCTTATCGTGGACAATGAGCAGTTCTTC. V and J are TRBV2 and TRBJ2-1; no definite D call. Germline CDR1 SNHLY, CDR2 FYNNEI. This CDR3 has 14 residues. V shed 8 bases and J shed 5 bases, with 16 bases lying between them.